One sample yielded the 5 T cell receptor beta chains listed below, sequenced in a study of shared T cell receptors in the human thymus. This table comes from immunoSEQ multiplex PCR, and its TCRdb copy is limited to in-frame clones, with some not included. The profile covers roughly 660,000 clones, with 88% appearing a single time and about 0.01% taken by the ten largest. This sample also appeared in a second study, on human thymus T cells.

The source material was thymocytes. The receptors were sampled from a boy in the first two years of life with a congenital heart defect.

This clone appeared a single time. The rearrangement joins TRBV6-6 to TRBJ2-3, with TRBD2 matching 10 bases. The CDR3 runs to 15 residues. Looked up from germline, CDR1 is MNHNY and CDR2 is SVGAGI (reference sequence). V was clipped by 6 bases and J by 1 base; unmatched bases: 4. The CDR3 protein is CASSRGLAGTDTQYF. CDR3 DNA: TGTGCCAGCAGCCGTGGACTAGCGGGCACAGATACGCAGTATTTT.

This rearrangement joins TRBV5-1 to TRBJ2-1; 7 bases fit TRBD2. Germline values: CDR1 SGHRS, CDR2 YFSETQ. V dropped 1 base and J dropped 3; count of bases not matched to a gene: 10. The length of the CDR3 is 17 residues. The CDR3 region is CASSLMPGRANYNEQFF. For the CDR3, the DNA is TGCGCCAGCAGCTTGATGCCAGGGAGGGCTAACTACAATGAGCAGTTCTTC.

The rearrangement uses TRBV9 and TRBJ2-3, with a tentative D call TRBD2 (6 bases). The CDR3 totals 17 residues. Trimming pared 4 bases from V and 2 bases from J, leaving 20 bases between. Per the germline V gene, CDR1 is SGDLS and CDR2 is YYNGEE. CDR3 protein: CASSPRDWPKPTDTQYF. The CDR3 coding sequence is TGTGCCAGCAGCCCTCGGGACTGGCCCAAACCCACAGATACGCAGTATTTT.

The genes are TRBV27 and TRBJ1-5, with D maybe TRBD1 (5 bases). CDR1 MNHEY and CDR2 SMNVEV come from the germline V gene (reference sequence). Trimming removed 4 bases at V and 1 base at J, with 11 bases between. The CDR3 is 15 residues long. The CDR3 loop is CASSSSHRSNQPQHF. The CDR3 DNA is TGTGCCAGCAGTTCAAGTCACAGGAGCAATCAGCCCCAGCATTTT.

This sequence joins TRBV6-1 and TRBJ2-7; TRBD1 matches 9 bases. Germline V gene lookup returns CDR1 MNHNS and CDR2 SASEGT. The CDR3 covers 17 residues. The trim removed 0 bases at V and 2 bases at J, leaving 8 bases unmatched. Here the CDR3 reads CASSEAFGQGMPYEQYF. DNA for the CDR3: TGTGCCAGCAGTGAAGCGTTCGGACAGGGGATGCCCTACGAGCAGTACTTC.